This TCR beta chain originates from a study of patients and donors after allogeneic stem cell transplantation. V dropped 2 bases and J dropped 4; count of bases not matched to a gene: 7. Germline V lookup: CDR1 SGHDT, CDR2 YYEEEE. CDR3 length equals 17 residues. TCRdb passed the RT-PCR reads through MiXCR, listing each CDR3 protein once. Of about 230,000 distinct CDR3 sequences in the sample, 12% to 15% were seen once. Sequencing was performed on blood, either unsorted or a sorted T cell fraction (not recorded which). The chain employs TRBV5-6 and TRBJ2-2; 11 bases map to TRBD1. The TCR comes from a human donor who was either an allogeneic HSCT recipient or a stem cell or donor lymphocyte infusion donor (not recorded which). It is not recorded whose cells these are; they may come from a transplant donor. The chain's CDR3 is CASSFGWTGGSTGELFF. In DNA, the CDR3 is TGTGCCAGCAGCTTTGGTTGGACAGGGGGCAGCACCGGGGAGCTGTTTTTT. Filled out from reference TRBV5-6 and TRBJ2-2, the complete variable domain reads DAGVTQSPTHLIKTRGQQVTLRCSPKSGHDTVSWYQQALGQGPQFIFQYYEEEERQRGNFPDRFSGHQFPNYSSELNVNALLLGDSALYLCASSFGWTGGSTGELFFGEGSRLTVL.